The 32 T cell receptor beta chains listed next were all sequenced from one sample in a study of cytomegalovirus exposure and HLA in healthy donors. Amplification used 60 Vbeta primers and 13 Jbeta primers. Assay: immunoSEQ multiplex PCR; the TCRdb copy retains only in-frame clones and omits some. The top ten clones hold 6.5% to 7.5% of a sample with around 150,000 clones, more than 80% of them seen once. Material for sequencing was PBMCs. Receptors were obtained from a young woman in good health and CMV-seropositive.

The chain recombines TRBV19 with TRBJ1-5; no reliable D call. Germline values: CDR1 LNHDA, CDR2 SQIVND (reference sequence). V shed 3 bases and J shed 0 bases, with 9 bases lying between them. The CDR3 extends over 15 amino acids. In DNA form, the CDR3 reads TGTGCCAGTAGTATTGGGCAGGATAGCAATCAGCCCCAGCATTTT. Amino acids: CASSIGQDSNQPQHF.

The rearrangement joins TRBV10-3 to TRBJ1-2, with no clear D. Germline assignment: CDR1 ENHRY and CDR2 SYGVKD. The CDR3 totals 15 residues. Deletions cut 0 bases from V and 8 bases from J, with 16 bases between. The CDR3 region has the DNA TGTGCCATCAGTGAGTCGGCCGCCGGGGAAGGGGGCTACACCTTC. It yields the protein CAISESAAGEGGYTF.

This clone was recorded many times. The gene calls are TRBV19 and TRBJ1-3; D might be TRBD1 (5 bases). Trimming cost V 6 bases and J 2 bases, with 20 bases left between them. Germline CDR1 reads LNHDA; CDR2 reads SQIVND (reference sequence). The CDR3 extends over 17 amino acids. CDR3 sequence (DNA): TGTGCCAGTAGCATCTTAGGGGAGGCCGCTACTGGAAACACCATATATTTT. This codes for CASSILGEAATGNTIYF.

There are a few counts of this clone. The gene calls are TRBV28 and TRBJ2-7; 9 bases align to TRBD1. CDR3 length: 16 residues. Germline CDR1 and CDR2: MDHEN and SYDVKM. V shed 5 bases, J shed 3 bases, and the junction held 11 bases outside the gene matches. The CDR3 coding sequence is TGTGCCAGCAGTCCCGGCTCGGGACAGGGTCTCTACGAGCAGTACTTC. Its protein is CASSPGSGQGLYEQYF.

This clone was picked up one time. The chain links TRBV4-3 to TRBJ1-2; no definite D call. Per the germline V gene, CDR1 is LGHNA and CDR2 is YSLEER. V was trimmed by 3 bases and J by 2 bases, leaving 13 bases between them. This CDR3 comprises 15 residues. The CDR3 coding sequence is TGCGCCAGCAGCCAGGGTCTGGGAGTGAACTATGGCTACACCTTC. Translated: CASSQGLGVNYGYTF.

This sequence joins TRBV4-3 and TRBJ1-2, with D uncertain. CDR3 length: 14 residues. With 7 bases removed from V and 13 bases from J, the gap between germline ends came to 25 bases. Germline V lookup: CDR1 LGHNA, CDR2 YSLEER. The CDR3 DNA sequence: TGCGCCAGCAACCCCGGAGGGAGAAGACTCGGAGTCACCTTC. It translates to CASNPGGRRLGVTF.

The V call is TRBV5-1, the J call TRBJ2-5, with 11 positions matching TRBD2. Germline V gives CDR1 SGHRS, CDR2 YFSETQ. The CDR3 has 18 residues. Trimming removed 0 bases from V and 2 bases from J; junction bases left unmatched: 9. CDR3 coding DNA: TGCGCCAGCAGCTTGGCATCTAGCGGGGGGCCTGCTCAAGAGACCCAGTACTTC. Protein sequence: CASSLASSGGPAQETQYF.

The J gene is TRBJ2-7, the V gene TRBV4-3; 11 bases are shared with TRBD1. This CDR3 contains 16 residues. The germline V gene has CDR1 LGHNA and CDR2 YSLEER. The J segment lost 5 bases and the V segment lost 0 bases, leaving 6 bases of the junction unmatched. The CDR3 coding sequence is TGCGCCAGCAGCCAAGAATCGGACAGGGGGCGCCACGAGCAGTACTTC. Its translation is CASSQESDRGRHEQYF.

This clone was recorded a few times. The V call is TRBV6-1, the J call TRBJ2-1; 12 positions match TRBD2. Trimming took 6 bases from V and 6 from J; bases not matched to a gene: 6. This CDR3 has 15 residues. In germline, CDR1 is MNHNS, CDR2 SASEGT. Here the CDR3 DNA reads TGTGCCAGCAGGACAACTAGCGGGGGGCCCAATGAGCAGTTCTTC. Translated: CASRTTSGGPNEQFF.

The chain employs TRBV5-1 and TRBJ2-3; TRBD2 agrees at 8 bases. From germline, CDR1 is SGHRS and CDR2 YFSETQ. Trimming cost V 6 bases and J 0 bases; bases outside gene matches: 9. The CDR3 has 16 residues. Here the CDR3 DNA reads TGCGCCAGCACCCCGTACAGCGGGGGTAGCACAGATACGCAGTATTTT. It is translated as CASTPYSGGSTDTQYF. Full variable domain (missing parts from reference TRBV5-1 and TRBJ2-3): KAGVTQTPRYLIKTRGQQVTLSCSPISGHRSVSWYQQTPGQGLQFLFEYFSETQRNKGNFPGRFSGRQFSNSRSEMNVSTLELGDSALYLCASTPYSGGSTDTQYFGPGTRLTVL.

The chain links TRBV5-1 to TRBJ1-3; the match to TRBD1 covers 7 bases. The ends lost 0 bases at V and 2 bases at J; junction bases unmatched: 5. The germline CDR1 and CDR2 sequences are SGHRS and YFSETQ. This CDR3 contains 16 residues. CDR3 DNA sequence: TGCGCCAGCAGCTTGGAGGGGGCGGCGGCTGGAAACACCATATATTTT. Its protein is CASSLEGAAAGNTIYF.

As DNA, the CDR3 is TGTGCCAGCAGTTCCCCAGGAGGTTCAGCTTTCTTT. It is translated as CASSSPGGSAFF. V and J are TRBV27 and TRBJ1-1; D is ambiguous. Germline CDR1 and CDR2: MNHEY and SMNVEV (reference sequence). CDR3 size: 12 residues. Trimming took 4 bases from V and 10 from J, leaving 13 bases between them.

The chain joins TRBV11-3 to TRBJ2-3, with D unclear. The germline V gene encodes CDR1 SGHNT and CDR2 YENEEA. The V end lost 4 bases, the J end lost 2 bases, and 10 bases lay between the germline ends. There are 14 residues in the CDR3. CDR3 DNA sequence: TGTGCCAGCAGCTCCCTTACTCTCACAGATACGCAGTATTTT. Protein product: CASSSLTLTDTQYF.

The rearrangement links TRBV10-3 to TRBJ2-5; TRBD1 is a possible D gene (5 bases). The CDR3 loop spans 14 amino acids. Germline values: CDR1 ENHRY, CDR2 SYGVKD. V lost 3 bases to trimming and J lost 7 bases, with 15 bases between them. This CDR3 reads CAISDSGPLPTQYF. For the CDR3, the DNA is TGTGCCATCAGTGATTCAGGGCCCCTTCCGACCCAGTACTTC.

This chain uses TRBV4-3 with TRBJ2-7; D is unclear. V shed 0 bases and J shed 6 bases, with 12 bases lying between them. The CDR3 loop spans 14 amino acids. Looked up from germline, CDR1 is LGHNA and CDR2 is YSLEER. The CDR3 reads CASSQDSGYGEQYF. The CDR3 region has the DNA TGCGCCAGCAGCCAAGATTCCGGTTACGGCGAGCAGTACTTC.

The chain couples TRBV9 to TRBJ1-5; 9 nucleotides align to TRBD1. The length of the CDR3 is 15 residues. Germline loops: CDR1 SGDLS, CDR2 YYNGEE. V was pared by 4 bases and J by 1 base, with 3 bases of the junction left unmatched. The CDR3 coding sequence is TGTGCCAGCAGCCGGGGACAGGGAAGCAATCAGCCCCAGCATTTT. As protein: CASSRGQGSNQPQHF. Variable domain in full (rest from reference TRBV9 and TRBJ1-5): DSGVTQTPKHLITATGQRVTLRCSPRSGDLSVYWYQQSLDQGLQFLIQYYNGEERAKGNILERFSAQQFPDLHSELNLSSLELGDSALYFCASSRGQGSNQPQHFGDGTRLSIL.

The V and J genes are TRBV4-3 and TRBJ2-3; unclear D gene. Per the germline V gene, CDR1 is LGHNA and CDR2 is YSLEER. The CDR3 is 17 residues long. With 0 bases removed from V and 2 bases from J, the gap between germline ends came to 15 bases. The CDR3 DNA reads TGCGCCAGCAGCCAAGATTGGGCAGATTGGGTCACAGATACGCAGTATTTT. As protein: CASSQDWADWVTDTQYF.

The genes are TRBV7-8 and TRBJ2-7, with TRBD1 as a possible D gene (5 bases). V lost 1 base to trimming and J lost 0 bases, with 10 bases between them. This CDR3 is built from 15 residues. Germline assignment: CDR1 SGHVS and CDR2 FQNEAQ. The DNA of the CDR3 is TGTGCCAGCAGCTTAGAGGGGTCGACCTCCTACGAGCAGTACTTC. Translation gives CASSLEGSTSYEQYF.

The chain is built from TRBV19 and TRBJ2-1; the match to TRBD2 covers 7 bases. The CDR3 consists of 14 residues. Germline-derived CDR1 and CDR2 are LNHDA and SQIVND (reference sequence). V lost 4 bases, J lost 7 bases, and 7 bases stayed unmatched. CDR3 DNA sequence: TGTGCCAGTAGTAGACCGGGGGGTTGGAATGAGCAGTTCTTC. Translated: CASSRPGGWNEQFF.

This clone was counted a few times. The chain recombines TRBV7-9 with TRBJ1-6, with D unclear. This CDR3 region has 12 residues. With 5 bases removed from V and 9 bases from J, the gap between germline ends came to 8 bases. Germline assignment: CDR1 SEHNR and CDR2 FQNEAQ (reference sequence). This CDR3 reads CASSPLGSPLHF. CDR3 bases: TGTGCCAGCAGCCCCCTAGGTTCACCCCTCCACTTT.

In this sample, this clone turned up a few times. In DNA, the CDR3 is TGTGCCAGCAGCGTAGGAGGACAGGCGTCCTATAATTCACCCCTCCACTTT. Amino acid sequence: CASSVGGQASYNSPLHF. The V call is TRBV9, the J call TRBJ1-6; 7 nucleotides align to TRBD1. Germline CDR1 and CDR2: SGDLS and YYNGEE. The CDR3 is made up of 17 amino acids. Trimming at V came to 0 bases and at J to 1 base, leaving 4 bases not matched to a gene. Drawing the rest from reference TRBV9 and TRBJ1-6, the complete variable domain is DSGVTQTPKHLITATGQRVTLRCSPRSGDLSVYWYQQSLDQGLQFLIQYYNGEERAKGNILERFSAQQFPDLHSELNLSSLELGDSALYFCASSVGGQASYNSPLHFGNGTRLTVT.

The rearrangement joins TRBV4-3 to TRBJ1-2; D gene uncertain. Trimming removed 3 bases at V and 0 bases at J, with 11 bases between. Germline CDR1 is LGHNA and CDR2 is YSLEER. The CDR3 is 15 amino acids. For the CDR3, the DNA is TGCGCCAGCAGCCAGGGCAGACCAACTAACTATGGCTACACCTTC. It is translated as CASSQGRPTNYGYTF.

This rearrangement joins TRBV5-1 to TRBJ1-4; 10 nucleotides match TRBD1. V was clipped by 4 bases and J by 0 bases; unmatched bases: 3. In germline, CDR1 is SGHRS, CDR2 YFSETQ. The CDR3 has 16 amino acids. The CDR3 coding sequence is TGCGCCAGCAGCGTTGGACAGGGGGCAACTAATGAAAAACTGTTTTTT. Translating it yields CASSVGQGATNEKLFF.

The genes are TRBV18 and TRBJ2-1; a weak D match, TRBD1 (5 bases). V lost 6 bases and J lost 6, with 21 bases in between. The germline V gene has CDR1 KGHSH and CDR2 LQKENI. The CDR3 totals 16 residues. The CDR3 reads CASSLLGPDNLNEQFF. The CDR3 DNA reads TGTGCCAGCTCCCTCTTGGGGCCAGATAACCTCAATGAGCAGTTCTTC.

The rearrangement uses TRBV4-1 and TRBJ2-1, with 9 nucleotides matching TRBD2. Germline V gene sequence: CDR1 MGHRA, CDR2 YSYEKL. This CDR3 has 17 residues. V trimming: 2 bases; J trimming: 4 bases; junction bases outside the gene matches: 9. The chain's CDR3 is CASSQIIAGAFYNEQFF. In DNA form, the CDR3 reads TGCGCCAGCAGCCAAATCATAGCGGGGGCCTTTTACAATGAGCAGTTCTTC.

The CDR3 sequence: CASGLDRDPPLHF. In nucleotides, the CDR3 is TGTGCCAGCGGCCTGGACAGAGATCCACCCCTCCACTTT. The rearrangement links TRBV5-4 to TRBJ1-6; tentatively, D is TRBD1 (6 bases). Deletions cut 7 bases from V and 11 bases from J, with 16 bases between. Germline loops: CDR1 SGHNT, CDR2 YYREEE (reference sequence). This CDR3 is 13 amino acids long.

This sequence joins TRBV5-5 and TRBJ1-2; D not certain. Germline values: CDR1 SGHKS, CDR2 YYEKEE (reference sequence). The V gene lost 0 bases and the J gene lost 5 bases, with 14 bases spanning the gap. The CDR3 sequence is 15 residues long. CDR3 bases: TGTGCCAGCAGCTTGGGGCAAGGGAGAGGATATGGCTACACCTTC. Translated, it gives CASSLGQGRGYGYTF.

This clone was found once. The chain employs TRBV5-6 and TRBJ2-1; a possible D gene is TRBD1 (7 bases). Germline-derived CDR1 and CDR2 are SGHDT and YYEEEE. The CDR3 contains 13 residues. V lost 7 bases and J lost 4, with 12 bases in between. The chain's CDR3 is CASAGQTYNEQFF. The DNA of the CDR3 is TGTGCCAGCGCGGGACAGACATACAATGAGCAGTTCTTC.

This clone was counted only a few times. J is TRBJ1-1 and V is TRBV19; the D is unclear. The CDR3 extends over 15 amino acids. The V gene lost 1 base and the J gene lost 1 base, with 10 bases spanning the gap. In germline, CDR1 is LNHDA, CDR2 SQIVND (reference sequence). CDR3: CASSIARHQNTEAFF. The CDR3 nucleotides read TGTGCCAGTAGTATAGCCCGACACCAGAACACTGAAGCTTTCTTT.

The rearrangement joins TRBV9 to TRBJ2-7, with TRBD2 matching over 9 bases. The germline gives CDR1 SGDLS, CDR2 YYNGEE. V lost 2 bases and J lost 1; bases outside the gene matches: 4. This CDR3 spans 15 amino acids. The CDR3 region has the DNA TGTGCCAGCAGCGTCATAGCGGGGGATTCCTACGAGCAGTACTTC. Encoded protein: CASSVIAGDSYEQYF.

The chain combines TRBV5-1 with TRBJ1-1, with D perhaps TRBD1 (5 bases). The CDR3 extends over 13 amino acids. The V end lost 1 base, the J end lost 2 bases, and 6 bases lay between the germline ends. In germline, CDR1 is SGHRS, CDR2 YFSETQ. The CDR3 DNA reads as TGCGCCAGCAGCTTGTGGGGCAACACTGAAGCTTTCTTT. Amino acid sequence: CASSLWGNTEAFF.

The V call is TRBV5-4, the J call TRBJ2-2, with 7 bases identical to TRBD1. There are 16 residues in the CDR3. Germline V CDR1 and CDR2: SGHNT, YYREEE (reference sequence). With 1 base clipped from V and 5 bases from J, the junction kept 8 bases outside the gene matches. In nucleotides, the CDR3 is TGTGCCAGCAGCTTGCCCCCGGGACAGAATACCGGGGAGCTGTTTTTT. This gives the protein CASSLPPGQNTGELFF. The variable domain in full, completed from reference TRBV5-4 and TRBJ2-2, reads ETGVTQSPTHLIKTRGQQVTLRCSSQSGHNTVSWYQQALGQGPQFIFQYYREEENGRGNFPPRFSGLQFPNYSSELNVNALELDDSALYLCASSLPPGQNTGELFFGEGSRLTVL.